This T cell receptor beta chain was captured by sequencing in a study of cytomegalovirus exposure and HLA in healthy donors. Study-wide background: Researchers previously reported finding roughly 120 million unique TCR beta sequences from 150 million to 200 million T cells. Study-level findings and limits: A likely sequencing artifact accounted for one observed cluster of highly shared sequence variants. A list of roughly 180 TCR beta chains associated with cytomegalovirus was given.

The CDR3 is 15 amino acids. From germline, CDR1 is SGDLS and CDR2 YYNGEE. Trimming shortened V by 3 bases and J by 0 bases, and 7 bases separated the two germline ends. About this clone itself: The antigen is not known.

A multiplex PCR was run with 60 Vbeta primers and 13 Jbeta primers. The protocol was immunoSEQ multiplex PCR, while the TCRdb copy is restricted to in-frame clones and leaves out a portion. The data show 150,000 to 200,000 clones, just under 80% seen once. Material for sequencing was PBMCs. This TCR derives from a female donor in good health and CMV-seronegative. The chain uses TRBV9 and TRBJ1-6; weak D call: TRBD1 (6 bases). DNA of the CDR3: TGTGCCAGCAGCGGGACAGTCTCCTATAATTCACCCCTCCACTTT. This sequence encodes CASSGTVSYNSPLHF.